This T cell receptor beta chain came from a study of regulatory T cells in long-lasting Graves disease. The wider study: Antithyroid drugs had been given to newly diagnosed Graves' patients for under 3 months.

The time point: newly diagnosed GD, antithyroid drugs for less than 3 months. RNA isolated from PBMCs was used to make the TCR library. Patients with Graves' disease were diagnosed by American Thyroid Association guidelines. Germline-derived CDR1 and CDR2 are DFQATT and SNEGSKA (reference sequence). Trimming removed 1 base from V and 5 bases from J; junction bases left unmatched: 9. The CDR3 loop spans 15 amino acids. TCR beta libraries were built with iRepertoire HTBI primers and Arm-PCR of CDR3 regions. One entry per CDR3 protein, called by TCRdb with MiXCR from the multiplex PCR reads. The repertoire consists of under 450,000 distinct CDR3 sequences, with about 17% occurring once and the leading ten covering just over 20%. The table lists this clonotype with many counts. These data also formed part of another study, on T cells in Graves' hyperthyroidism and ophthalmopathy. That work states: For Graves' hyperthyroidism to be stable, ophthalmopathy could not progress within 18 months. Exclusion of a patient resulted from uncontrolled infection, other autoimmune disease, pregnancy or lactation.

The receptor was derived from a woman aged 18-35 years with Graves disease. The rearrangement links TRBV20-1 to TRBJ2-7; 9 positions agree with TRBD2. Sequencing was performed on peripheral blood mononuclear cells (PBMCs), taken at new diagnosis, from a patient treated with antithyroid drugs. The chain's CDR3 is CSARVGSGSSNEQYF. CDR3 nucleotides: TGCAGTGCTAGAGTCGGTAGCGGGAGCAGTAACGAGCAGTACTTC.